Below are 21 T cell receptor beta chains sequenced from a single sample in a study of CD8+ T cells in alopecia areata. Extraction of RNA preceded its reverse transcription into cDNA, which served as the sequencing template. Assay used: immunoSEQ multiplex PCR; TCRdb lists only in-frame clones, some missing. Of about 98,000 clones detected, nearly 45% appear once; the ten largest clones hold under 0.9%. The sequenced sample was CD4+ T cells sorted from blood. The receptors shown here come from a human donor with alopecia areata.

CDR3 amino acids: CSASLEGNYGYTF. The DNA for the CDR3 is TGCAGCGCTTCCCTGGAGGGAAACTATGGCTACACCTTC. The chain employs TRBV29-1 and TRBJ1-2; D remains ambiguous. Germline CDR1 and CDR2: SQVTM and ANQGSEA. With 7 bases removed from V and 2 bases from J, the gap between germline ends came to 14 bases. The CDR3 consists of 13 residues.

This clone was detected only a few times. The genes are TRBV28 and TRBJ2-5, with D perhaps TRBD2 (6 bases). CDR1 and CDR2 from the germline V gene are MDHEN and SYDVKM. The CDR3 runs to 15 residues. The ends were cut back, 6 bases at V and 0 bases at J, with 14 bases in the middle. The CDR3 loop is CASRGGSGYQETQYF. In DNA, the CDR3 is TGTGCCAGCAGGGGGGGTTCGGGTTACCAAGAGACCCAGTACTTC.

This clone was detected a few times. The chain couples TRBV5-6 to TRBJ1-1; D remains ambiguous. Germline CDR1 is SGHDT and CDR2 is YYEEEE. The germline V and J ends were trimmed by 5 bases and 3 bases, with 8 bases remaining between them. CDR3 length: 12 residues. CDR3 nucleotide sequence: TGTGCCAGCAGTTGGGAGTACACTGAAGCTTTCTTT. Protein product: CASSWEYTEAFF.

CDR3 loop: CASSQALDYEQYF. The CDR3 DNA is TGTGCCAGCAGCCAGGCTCTAGACTACGAGCAGTACTTC. The chain recombines TRBV14 with TRBJ2-7, with D hard to call. Trimming pared 3 bases from V and 3 bases from J, leaving 9 bases between. Germline V gene sequence: CDR1 SGHDN, CDR2 FVKESK. This CDR3 contains 13 residues.

This chain uses TRBV6-5 with TRBJ2-5; the D is unclear. Germline CDR1 reads MNHEY; CDR2 reads SVGAGI. This CDR3 contains 14 residues. The V gene lost 3 bases and the J gene lost 0 bases, with 8 bases spanning the gap. CDR3 nucleotides: TGTGCCAGCAGTTATCGGGCAGACCAAGAGACCCAGTACTTC. Translation: CASSYRADQETQYF.

The chain has TRBV30 and TRBJ1-1, with D perhaps matching TRBD1 (5 bases). V was trimmed by 8 bases and J by 5 bases, leaving 18 bases between them. CDR1 is GTSNPN and CDR2 is SVGIG in the germline V gene (reference sequence). The CDR3 has 13 amino acids. The CDR3 protein is CAQPSDGGTEAFF. The CDR3 coding sequence is TGTGCCCAACCCTCCGATGGGGGGACTGAAGCTTTCTTT.

The V call is TRBV29-1, the J call TRBJ2-3; either TRBD1 or TRBD2 may fit D (5 bases each). The CDR3 contains 12 residues. The germline gives CDR1 SQVTM, CDR2 ANQGSEA. V lost 7 bases to trimming and J lost 0 bases, with 8 bases between them. The CDR3 DNA sequence: TGCAGCGGGGACCTCAGCACAGATACGCAGTATTTT. Its translation is CSGDLSTDTQYF.

This clone showed up just a few times. V usage is TRBV29-1 and J usage is TRBJ2-5; 9 nucleotides line up with TRBD2. From germline, CDR1 is SQVTM and CDR2 ANQGSEA. J gave up 5 bases and V 4 bases, and 5 bases lay outside the gene matches. The CDR3 consists of 13 residues. CDR3 coding DNA: TGCAGCGTTGCGGGACTAGCTGGCGAGACCCAGTACTTC. It is translated as CSVAGLAGETQYF.

This rearrangement joins TRBV2 to TRBJ2-1; D call uncertain. The CDR3 runs to 12 residues. Per the germline V gene, CDR1 is SNHLY and CDR2 is FYNNEI. Between the trimmed V and J ends, which lost 6 bases and 7 bases, there was a span of 10 bases. In DNA form, the CDR3 reads TGTGCCAGCAGCCCTTTTAAGAATGAGCAGTTCTTC. Its translation: CASSPFKNEQFF.

This clone has only a few counts. This specimen includes other DNA sequences encoding the same CDR3. The rearrangement links TRBV29-1 to TRBJ2-3; D is uncertain. In germline, CDR1 is SQVTM, CDR2 ANQGSEA. V shed 1 base and J shed 0 bases, with 2 bases lying between them. This CDR3 has 12 amino acids. Written as DNA, the CDR3 is TGCAGCGTTGAAGGGAGCACAGATACGCAGTATTTT. Its protein is CSVEGSTDTQYF.

A few counts support this clone. The J gene is TRBJ2-1, the V gene TRBV7-2; D is unclear. Germline assignment: CDR1 SGHTA and CDR2 FQGNSA. This CDR3 contains 17 residues. V lost 0 bases and J 0 bases, leaving 12 bases between the germline ends. This CDR3 is CASSLAINAHSYNEQFF. In DNA, the CDR3 is TGTGCCAGCAGCTTAGCCATAAACGCCCACTCCTACAATGAGCAGTTCTTC.

This clone was counted between two and nine times. The rearrangement links TRBV14 to TRBJ2-2; D is possibly TRBD1 (6 bases). Germline values: CDR1 SGHDN, CDR2 FVKESK. Deletions cut 6 bases from V and 4 bases from J, with 12 bases between. The CDR3 sequence is 14 residues long. The CDR3 reads CASRRDIPTGELFF. The CDR3, as DNA: TGTGCCAGCAGACGGGACATCCCCACCGGGGAGCTGTTTTTT.

The chain has TRBV18 and TRBJ2-1, with a possible D match to TRBD2 (5 bases). Germline-derived CDR1 and CDR2 are KGHSH and LQKENI. The CDR3 totals 13 residues. V dropped 6 bases and J dropped 9 bases, with 15 bases sitting between them. CDR3 sequence (DNA): TGTGCCAGCTCTCCGAGGAGCGGTCTTGAGCAGTTCTTC. Translated, it gives CASSPRSGLEQFF.

A few counts support this clone. V gene TRBV18 combines with J gene TRBJ2-3, with D uncertain. Looked up from germline, CDR1 is KGHSH and CDR2 is LQKENI. Trimming pared 5 bases from V and 1 base from J, leaving 10 bases between. This CDR3 has 14 residues. The CDR3: CASSSERGTDTQYF. The CDR3 nucleotides read TGTGCCAGCTCAAGTGAACGTGGCACAGATACGCAGTATTTT. Full variable domain (missing parts from reference TRBV18 and TRBJ2-3): NAGVMQNPRHLVRRRGQEARLRCSPMKGHSHVYWYRQLPEEGLKFMVYLQKENIIDESGMPKERFSAEFPKEGPSILRIQQVVRGDSAAYFCASSSERGTDTQYFGPGTRLTVL.

Only a few counts were recorded for this clone. This chain joins TRBV29-1 and TRBJ2-1, with D unclear. The CDR3 covers 13 residues. In germline, CDR1 is SQVTM, CDR2 ANQGSEA. The V end was cut by 4 bases, the J end by 8 bases, with 15 bases between. This CDR3 is CSVALLLVDEQFF. For the CDR3, the DNA is TGCAGCGTTGCCTTACTCCTAGTCGATGAGCAGTTCTTC.

The DNA for the CDR3 is TGTGCCAGCAGCCGCCAGACACAGATAGGCTACGAGCAGTACTTC. It encodes CASSRQTQIGYEQYF. V is TRBV6-5 and J is TRBJ2-7; D remains ambiguous. There are 15 residues in the CDR3. Germline CDR1 and CDR2: MNHEY and SVGAGI. V lost 6 bases and J lost 3, with 18 bases in between.

The CDR3, as DNA: TGTGCCTGGCGGCAGGGCGCGAACACCGGGGAGCTGTTTTTT. Protein sequence: CAWRQGANTGELFF. The chain employs TRBV30 and TRBJ2-2; the D gene is possibly TRBD1 (5 bases). V was trimmed by 5 bases and J by 0 bases, leaving 10 bases between them. Germline V gene sequence: CDR1 GTSNPN, CDR2 SVGIG (reference sequence). This CDR3 comprises 14 residues.

In the case of this clone: One end of the junction fails to match germline, which may point to a read error. The chain recombines TRBV20-1 with TRBJ1-4; D unresolved. The CDR3 has 11 residues. The germline CDR1 and CDR2 sequences are DFQATT and SNEGSKA (reference sequence). The DNA of the CDR3 is TGCAGTGTCGCAACGAATGAAAAACTGTTTTTT. It specifies CSVATNEKLFF.

The rearrangement uses TRBV2 and TRBJ2-2, with TRBD1 as a possible D gene (6 bases). The CDR3 spans 15 residues. The germline gives CDR1 SNHLY, CDR2 FYNNEI. Trimming took 6 bases from V and 1 from J, leaving 12 bases between them. CDR3 bases: TGTGCCAGCAGCGCCGGGACACTGAACACCGGGGAGCTGTTTTTT. This sequence encodes CASSAGTLNTGELFF.

This clone is medium-sized (0.01 to 0.1%) in the sample. The chain couples TRBV7-2 to TRBJ2-5; a possible D gene is TRBD2 (7 bases). V lost 4 bases and J 1 base, leaving 13 bases between the germline ends. This CDR3 contains 15 residues. Germline V gene sequence: CDR1 SGHTA, CDR2 FQGNSA. The chain's CDR3 is CASSSQGGGQETQYF. The CDR3 nucleotides read TGTGCCAGCAGCTCACAGGGAGGGGGCCAAGAGACCCAGTACTTC.

This chain uses TRBV30 with TRBJ2-1, with D unclear. Trimming stripped 0 bases from V and 0 bases from J, with 6 bases between. The CDR3 sequence is 14 residues long. Germline V gives CDR1 GTSNPN, CDR2 SVGIG (reference sequence). The CDR3: CAWSVWGSYNEQFF. For the CDR3, the DNA is TGTGCCTGGAGTGTATGGGGCTCCTACAATGAGCAGTTCTTC.